Below, one T cell receptor beta chain is given with its context. The record originates from a study of blood T cell repertoires in COVID-19. The CDR3 runs 12 residues. Trimming cost V 5 bases and J 7 bases; bases outside gene matches: 4. Per germline, CDR1 SGHAT and CDR2 FQNNGV. The assay was immunoSEQ multiplex PCR, and TCRdb's table has in-frame clones only and misses some. The sample lists about 380,000 clones; around 89% were seen once. This chain joins TRBV11-2 and TRBJ2-7, with 8 bases that match TRBD1. Sequencing used peripheral blood. This receptor was taken from a man in his late teens or twenties with active or convalescent COVID-19. CDR3 in amino acids: CASSTQGVEQYF. The CDR3 DNA reads TGTGCCAGCAGCACACAGGGGGTAGAGCAGTACTTC. Based on the CDR3 plus reference TRBV11-2 and TRBJ2-7, the full variable domain is EAGVAQSPRYKIIEKRQSVAFWCNPISGHATLYWYQQILGQGPKLLIQFQNNGVVDDSQLPKDRFSAERLKGVDSTLKIQPAKLEDSAVYLCASSTQGVEQYFGPGTRLTVT.